This section outlines one TCR beta chain sequence together with its context. Its antigen is still unknown. The input lacks base qualities; no much larger clone sits a single base away. Instrument on record: Illumina NovaSeq 6000. TCRalpha and TCRbeta cDNA libraries were built by 5'RACE with constant-segment primers, adding sample barcodes and unique molecular identifiers. RNA was extracted from every sample with Trizol reagent. Libraries were amplified in two PCR steps, with a second sample barcode and Illumina TruSeq adapters added in the second step. Libraries were sequenced on an Illumina NovaSeq with 2 x 150 bp paired-end reads. The authors processed their data as follows. With migec v1.2.7, reads were demultiplexed and then collapsed into UMI-guided consensus sequences. Using mixcr v2.1.11, UMI consensuses were aligned to TRA and TRB V and J templates and then assembled into clonotypes. Clonotypes were classified as expanded or contracted when called significant by both edgeR and NoisET, with noise models trained on biological replicates. For edgeR calls, the cutoffs were a false discovery rate-adjusted p below 0.01 and a log2 fold-change threshold of 1. As an exploratory analysis of dynamics, PCA with hierarchical clustering was applied to max-normalized trajectories of the 1000 most abundant clonotypes. Separately sequenced CD4+ and CD8+ repertoires were used to assign the CD4 or CD8 phenotype of responding clones. The public reads were quality trimmed at Q25 with fastp and then assembled into clones with MiXCR by TCRdb, keeping productive beta chains. Records with the same CDR3 protein are collapsed into one entry carrying the most frequent genes and DNA. V and J calls and clone size were set by TCRdb, not the authors. Present in this sample are 300,000 to 350,000 distinct CDR3 sequences, roughly 13% of which were seen just once. 20% to 25% of the sample belongs to the ten largest clones.

This entry belongs to a study of T-cell memory formation after mild COVID-19 (dated by TCRdb to the early 2020s). Regarding the research as a whole: TCR sequence clusters from the two donors were found to be largely donor specific. In a couple of donors, T-cell clones that expanded and contracted after mild COVID-19 were followed by sequencing TCRalpha and TCRbeta repertoires longitudinally. The cohort was made up of two young adult volunteers, one female and one male, who were previously healthy.

Paper-wide results and their limitations: Contracting CD4+ clones were located mainly in the CM and EM memory subsets, whereas CD8+ clones were found to be enriched in EMRA. The detection of some responding clones in pre-infection memory suggests that pre-existing cross-reactive memory T cells joined the SARS-CoV-2 response. The second-wave clones that peaked on day 37 were not confirmed to be SARS-CoV-2 specific. Only two mild cases were covered by the study, and larger cohorts that include severe cases with pre-infection samples were considered necessary. From day 15 to 85, contracting clones showed balanced CD4/CD8 phenotypes, whereas a second wave of clones that expanded from day 15 to 37 leaned towards CD4+.

Ficoll-Paque density gradient centrifugation was the method used to isolate PBMCs. The CDR3 holds 17 amino acids from the cysteine to the phenylalanine. CDR3 DNA is the only sequence kept; it has 51 bases, read in frame from the first base. Trimming at the junction amounts to 3 bases on V and 0 bases on J, and the germline ends lie 12 bases apart. CDR1 and CDR2 (SGHTA, FQGNSA) derive from the germline V gene. This chain is built from TRBV7-2 and TRBJ2-6; possibly the D gene is TRBD1, per 5 matching bases. The receptor comes from a man between 18 and 29 years old who had mild COVID-19 (a few samples of this study predate the infection). The sample titles of this study are shuffled in the database, so cell type and time point are left out; the donor was told from shared clones. The sequencing input was PBMCs or a T cell subset sorted from them (not recorded which). The CDR3 reads as follows: CASSFRGLPSGANVLTF. The bases are TGTGCCAGCAGCTTTAGGGGTCTTCCCTCTGGGGCCAACGTCCTGACTTTC.